The 3 T cell receptor beta chains presented below share a single source sample, sequenced in a study of human thymus T cells. Thymus tissue was removed during corrective cardiac surgery. This table comes from immunoSEQ multiplex PCR, and its TCRdb copy is limited to in-frame clones, with some not included. The sample records more than 70,000 clones, roughly 97% being singletons. The sample consisted of thymus tissue. The receptor source for this set is a boy younger than two with a congenital heart defect but otherwise immunologically healthy.

The chain couples TRBV5-4 to TRBJ1-1; weak D call: TRBD1 (5 bases). Trimming pared 0 bases from V and 2 bases from J, leaving 11 bases between. The CDR3 extends over 15 amino acids. The germline gives CDR1 SGHNT, CDR2 YYREEE (reference sequence). CDR3 bases: TGTGCCAGCAGCTTGGTAGGGGAGAATAACACTGAAGCTTTCTTT. Translating it yields CASSLVGENNTEAFF.

The V gene is TRBV7-2, the J gene TRBJ2-1, with TRBD2 identical over 11 bases. CDR3 length: 18 amino acids. V was clipped by 0 bases and J by 7 bases; unmatched bases: 11. In germline, CDR1 is SGHTA, CDR2 FQGNSA. The CDR3 bases are TGTGCCAGCAGCTTAGCCTCCTCTCGACTAGCGGGAAGGAATGAGCAGTTCTTC. Protein: CASSLASSRLAGRNEQFF. Variable domain in full (rest from reference TRBV7-2 and TRBJ2-1): GAGVSQSPSNKVTEKGKDVELRCDPISGHTALYWYRQSLGQGLEFLIYFQGNSAPDKSGLPSDRFSAERTGGSVSTLTIQRTQQEDSAVYLCASSLASSRLAGRNEQFFGPGTRLTVL.

V gene TRBV10-3 combines with J gene TRBJ1-2; no reliable D call. The CDR3 is 13 residues long. Trimming took off 8 bases at V and 4 bases at J, with 14 bases between the two ends. Per germline, CDR1 ENHRY and CDR2 SYGVKD. As DNA, the CDR3 is TGTGCCATCGCCCCGGACGGACTCTATGGCTACACCTTC. This encodes CAIAPDGLYGYTF.